This TCR beta chain was obtained from a study of T cell repertoires in cytomegalovirus infection (dated by TCRdb to between 2017 and 2020). In the study overall: The HLA type of each donor mattered for the analysis, because public TCR beta signatures pointed to carriage of CMV infection along with the matching HLA type.

This clonotype was picked up a small number of times. Its antigen specificity is not known. Base qualities are missing; no much larger clone stands one base away. Study-wide conclusions, independent of this receptor: The ex vivo response was dominated by HLA-C-restricted CMV-specific TCR beta clonotypes, and the single most frequent clonotype in two of eight donors was supplied by these HLA-C-restricted clonotypes. In both this cohort and an independent approximately 400-donor cohort, the cumulative frequency of public TCR beta family members distinguished carriers of CMV infection plus the relevant HLA type.

Sequenced using an Illumina HiSeq 1500. TCRdb ran its own pipeline on the public reads, namely fastp trimming at Q25 and MiXCR clone calling, and kept in-frame beta chains. Rows with a matching CDR3 protein are joined into one entry that keeps the most common DNA and genes. Within this sample are approximately 550,000 distinct CDR3 sequences, with 16% of them counted one time only. The leading ten clones occupy more than 20% of the sample. The germline V end is reduced by 5 bases and the J end by 2 bases; junction bases left unmatched: 9. The germline V gene specifies SGHTA as CDR1 and FQGTGA as CDR2. The CDR3 spans 15 residues, from the cysteine through the phenylalanine. Solely the CDR3 DNA is kept, with 45 bases framed from the first base.

This sequence originates from a human donor in good health (CMV status not recorded). Some clones in this sample may be carry-over from other donors' samples. The chain joins TRBV7-3 to TRBJ2-7, with 7 bases aligning to TRBD1. Sequenced input: CD8+ T cells from PBMCs. The CDR3 is CASSLHRQGAYEQYF. The DNA sequence follows: TGTGCCAGCAGCCTACATAGACAGGGAGCCTACGAGCAGTACTTC.